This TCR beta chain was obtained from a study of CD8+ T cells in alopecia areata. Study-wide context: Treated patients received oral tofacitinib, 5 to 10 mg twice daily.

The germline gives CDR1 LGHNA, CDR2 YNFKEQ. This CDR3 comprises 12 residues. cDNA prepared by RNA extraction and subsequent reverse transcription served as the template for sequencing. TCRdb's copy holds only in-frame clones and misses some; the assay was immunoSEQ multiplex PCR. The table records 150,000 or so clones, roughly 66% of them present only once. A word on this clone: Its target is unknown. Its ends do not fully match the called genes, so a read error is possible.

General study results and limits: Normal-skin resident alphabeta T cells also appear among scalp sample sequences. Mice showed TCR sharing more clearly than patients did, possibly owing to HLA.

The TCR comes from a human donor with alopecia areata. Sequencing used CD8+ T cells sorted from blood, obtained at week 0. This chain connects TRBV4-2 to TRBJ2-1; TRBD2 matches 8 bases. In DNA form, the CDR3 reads TGTGCCAGCAGCCAAGCCATGACTAGCGCGATCTTC. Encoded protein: CASSQAMTSAIF.